The source of this TCR beta chain is a study of blood T cell repertoires in COVID-19 (dated by TCRdb to the early 2020s). For context, the study as a whole: Samples covering the acute and convalescent phases of COVID-19 were provided by collaborators in the United States, Italy and Spain. The prospective study material was composed of cDNA or gDNA derived from T cells, B-cell-depleted T cells, or PBMCs. Subjects who had been exposed to COVID-19, were actively infected with it, or had recovered from it provided the deeply sampled blood TCRbeta repertoires that made up the dataset. The repertoires were released in a freely available public database meant as a resource for research on the immune response to SARS-CoV-2. The samples were drawn from the first 160 participants of the ongoing ImmuneRACE study and from about 1,200 subjects provided by 6 global collaborators. Nearly every sample came with metadata listing a de-identified subject ID, COVID-19 status, age in years and sex. Where available, HLA class I and class II types were taken from metadata supplied by the sample provider and were not determined by assay-based typing. Beyond this particular receptor, the publication reports: The amount of clinical and demographic metadata varied by source and participant and was provided uncurated.

The CDR3 covers 14 residues, taking in both the cysteine and the phenylalanine. The DNA shown is the 42-base CDR3, in frame from base 1. The germline ends are 19 bases apart after V is trimmed by 7 bases and J by 8 bases. The germline V gene gives CDR1 as KGHDR and CDR2 as SFDVKD. A few counts support this clone. Its antigen specificity is not known. No base quality information exists; no much larger clone differs at one position. TCRbeta CDR3 regions were amplified from genomic DNA by means of the immunoSEQ Assay, a bias-controlled multiplex PCR. The paper's data handling went like this. Nucleated cell counts per sample were estimated from amplification of reference gene primers within the assay. To quantify the absolute abundance of each unique TCRbeta CDR3 rearrangement, sequence reads were collapsed and filtered. For each sample, productive Simpson clonality was calculated as the square root of Simpson's diversity index across productive rearrangements. This is the immuneACCESS table as TCRdb keeps it, with only in-frame sequences that have V and J called. A part of the clones is gone; compared with another copy, unresolved V genes explain less than half, and the rest is unexplained. V and J calls and clone size follow that table, whereas D and trimming were derived from the DNA. The sample yields roughly 250,000 clones; 84% were counted once. In total, the top ten clones hold about 4% of the sample.

Whole blood was collected in K2EDTA tubes by collaborating institutions according to the institutions' own protocols. For TCRbeta analysis, collaborators shipped samples as frozen whole blood, isolated PBMCs, or DNA extracted from either of those sample types. The rearranged segments are TRBV24-1 and TRBJ1-2; a tentative D call is TRBD1 (5 bases match). The sequencing input was peripheral blood. The source of this sequence is a man aged 50 to 59 with acute or convalescent COVID-19. For the CDR3, the sequence is CATSVDHPGGGYTF. The DNA is as follows: TGTGCCACCAGCGTAGACCACCCCGGGGGAGGCTACACCTTC.